The 11 T cell receptor beta chains reported below all come from one sample, sequenced in a study of T cell responses to AZD1222 COVID-19 vaccine. The table came from immunoSEQ multiplex PCR; TCRdb's copy has only in-frame clones and leaves some out. The sample lists some 150,000 clones; about nine tenths were seen once. The sample was peripheral blood, taken on day 0 of AZD1222 vaccination. These receptors all stem from an adult in good health.

A note on this clone: Mismatch with germline at one junction end may stem from a read error. The rearrangement links TRBV6-1 to TRBJ1-5; 8 bases align to TRBD1. The CDR3 totals 14 residues. Germline V lookup: CDR1 MNHNS, CDR2 SASEGT. The CDR3 bases are TGTGCCAGCACTGAAGCAGGGGGCAGTCAGCCCCAGCATTTT. This codes for CASTEAGGSQPQHF.

The V gene is TRBV2, the J gene TRBJ1-1; TRBD1 aligns across 11 bases. The trim removed 8 bases at V and 4 bases at J, leaving 30 bases unmatched. Germline CDR1 SNHLY, CDR2 FYNNEI. There are 22 residues in the CDR3. This CDR3 reads CASQRGQGALTILLGGSTEAFF. The CDR3 DNA reads as TGTGCCAGCCAACGTGGACAGGGGGCCCTAACGATACTCCTCGGGGGGAGCACTGAAGCTTTCTTT.

This clone was detected only once. The CDR3 DNA sequence: TGTGCCAGCAGCGCACCAGCCGGGACCACAGAGCAGTTCTTC. Its translation: CASSAPAGTTEQFF. The chain employs TRBV3-1 (or the pseudogene TRBV3-2) and TRBJ2-1, with D possibly called TRBD1 or TRBD2 (5 bases each). Germline V gene data show CDR1 as LGHDT and CDR2 as YNNKEL (reference sequence). The length of the CDR3 is 14 residues. The V end was cut by 5 bases, the J end by 10 bases, with 18 bases between.

V is TRBV27 and J is TRBJ2-1; 13 bases are a match to TRBD2. The CDR3 has 15 amino acids. Unmatched junction bases numbered 3, after V lost 6 bases and J lost 4 bases. Germline assignment: CDR1 MNHEY and CDR2 SMNVEV (reference sequence). In DNA form, the CDR3 reads TGTGCCAGCAGGAGGACTAGCGGGAGTTACAATGAGCAGTTCTTC. The encoded protein is CASRRTSGSYNEQFF.

The chain employs TRBV5-6 and TRBJ2-7; 11 bases align to TRBD2. In germline, CDR1 is SGHDT, CDR2 YYEEEE. This CDR3 spans 18 amino acids. J was trimmed by 0 bases and V by 1 base; bases with no gene match: 9. The CDR3 sequence: CASSLYTSGGPSSYEQYF. CDR3 coding DNA: TGTGCCAGCAGCTTGTATACTAGCGGGGGCCCTAGCTCCTACGAGCAGTACTTC.

This clone was seen a single time. The V call is TRBV11-1, the J call TRBJ2-1, with TRBD1 identical over 11 bases. CDR3 size: 16 residues. CDR1 and CDR2 (germline): SGHAT, FQDESV (reference sequence). Trimming removed 0 bases from V and 6 bases from J; junction bases left unmatched: 4. The CDR3 reads CASSLALGTGGNEQFF. The CDR3 DNA follows: TGTGCCAGCAGCTTAGCGTTGGGGACAGGGGGCAATGAGCAGTTCTTC.

J is TRBJ1-4 and V is TRBV10-2; D uncertain. The CDR3 loop spans 17 amino acids. Per germline, CDR1 WSHSY and CDR2 SAAADI. Trimming left V 2 bases short and J 0 bases short, with 13 bases between. The chain's CDR3 is CASSEPGSPATNEKLFF. CDR3 DNA: TGCGCCAGCAGTGAGCCGGGATCTCCTGCAACTAATGAAAAACTGTTTTTT.

V is TRBV11-3 and J is TRBJ2-3; TRBD1 matches 8 bases. The CDR3 contains 14 residues. CDR1 and CDR2 (germline): SGHNT, YENEEA. The J segment lost 5 bases and the V segment lost 1 base, leaving 2 bases of the junction unmatched. CDR3 DNA sequence: TGTGCCAGCAGCTTAGGCAGGGGGCTAGATACGCAGTATTTT. It specifies CASSLGRGLDTQYF.

This chain uses TRBV19 with TRBJ2-3; D is unclear. The V gene lost 10 bases and the J gene lost 2 bases, with 13 bases spanning the gap. The germline gives CDR1 LNHDA, CDR2 SQIVND (reference sequence). This CDR3 contains 13 residues. CDR3 loop: CATRPLITDTQYF. In DNA, the CDR3 is TGTGCCACCCGCCCCCTGATCACAGATACGCAGTATTTT.

V usage is TRBV9 and J usage is TRBJ2-2; D may correspond to TRBD1 or TRBD2 (5 bases each). This CDR3 has 16 amino acids. Germline loops: CDR1 SGDLS, CDR2 YYNGEE. Deletions cut 2 bases from V and 6 bases from J, with 17 bases between. CDR3 DNA: TGTGCCAGCAGCGTCAGCCATTCGGGGCAGCCCGGGGAGCTGTTTTTT. Its translation is CASSVSHSGQPGELFF.

V usage is TRBV30 and J usage is TRBJ2-7; D may be TRBD1 (5 bases). The V end was cut by 2 bases, the J end by 2 bases, with 10 bases between. The germline gives CDR1 GTSNPN, CDR2 SVGIG (reference sequence). The CDR3 extends over 13 amino acids. CDR3 bases: TGTGCCTGGAGTACAGGTACCCCCTACGAGCAGTACTTC. It codes for CAWSTGTPYEQYF.